This passage covers 17 T cell receptor beta chains from one sample sequenced in a study of PD-1 and CTLA-4 blockade in melanoma. Clones were sequenced by immunoSEQ multiplex PCR, and TCRdb holds only the in-frame ones, with some missing. The sample gives under 40,000 clones, about nine tenths of which show up once; almost 6.5% is in the top ten. The sample in question was CD8+ T cells from peripheral blood, obtained from a patient given anti-PD-1 treatment. The receptor source for this set is a human donor with melanoma.

V usage is TRBV19 and J usage is TRBJ2-1; D uncertain. CDR1 is LNHDA and CDR2 is SQIVND in the germline V gene (reference sequence). V dropped 3 bases and J dropped 3 bases, with 9 bases sitting between them. This CDR3 has 14 amino acids. The CDR3 DNA reads as TGTGCCAGTAGTATTGAGCCAGTCTACAATGAGCAGTTCTTC. It specifies CASSIEPVYNEQFF.

The V gene is TRBV3-1 (or the pseudogene TRBV3-2), the J gene TRBJ1-6; D might be TRBD1 (6 bases). CDR3 length: 14 residues. Germline V gives CDR1 LGHDT, CDR2 YNNKEL (reference sequence). V lost 1 base and J lost 10, with 11 bases in between. CDR3 bases: TGTGCCAGCAGCCAAGCAGGGGCTGGGTCACCCCTCCACTTT. It yields the protein CASSQAGAGSPLHF.

This chain uses TRBV30 with TRBJ2-7; D gene unclear. This CDR3 contains 12 residues. CDR1 is GTSNPN and CDR2 is SVGIG in the germline V gene (reference sequence). V gave up 0 bases and J gave up 5 bases, with 8 bases separating them. CDR3 nucleotide sequence: TGTGCCTGGAGTGTACGAGGCGACGAGCAGTACTTC. The encoded protein is CAWSVRGDEQYF.

This clone was seen once. This rearrangement joins TRBV30 to TRBJ1-2; D is ambiguous. V was shortened by 3 bases and J by 4 bases, with 12 bases between the two germline ends. The CDR3 sequence is 13 residues long. Germline CDR1 reads GTSNPN; CDR2 reads SVGIG (reference sequence). In DNA form, the CDR3 reads TGTGCCTGGAGGGGCGGCAGCCGCTATGGCTACACCTTC. It is translated as CAWRGGSRYGYTF.

The J gene is TRBJ2-1, the V gene TRBV24-1, with 8 bases identical to TRBD1. The CDR3 loop spans 16 amino acids. The germline CDR1 and CDR2 sequences are KGHDR and SFDVKD. V dropped 5 bases and J dropped 6; count of bases not matched to a gene: 11. The CDR3 reads CATSAPPGTGRNEQFF. CDR3 nucleotides: TGTGCCACCAGTGCTCCCCCCGGGACAGGCCGCAATGAGCAGTTCTTC.

The V call is TRBV9, the J call TRBJ2-1; D gene uncertain. V lost 1 base and J 7 bases, leaving 6 bases between the germline ends. From germline, CDR1 is SGDLS and CDR2 YYNGEE. CDR3 size: 12 residues. The CDR3 DNA follows: TGTGCCAGCAGCGTACTCCCGAATGAGCAGTTCTTC. It yields the protein CASSVLPNEQFF.

The V and J genes are TRBV7-2 and TRBJ2-7; D is possibly TRBD2 (6 bases). Germline CDR1 is SGHTA and CDR2 is FQGNSA. The V gene lost 2 bases and the J gene lost 1 base, with 12 bases spanning the gap. The CDR3 totals 15 residues. CDR3 loop: CASSLSRDSSYEQYF. CDR3 coding DNA: TGTGCCAGCAGCTTATCCCGGGACTCGTCCTACGAGCAGTACTTC.

This chain uses TRBV3-1 (or the pseudogene TRBV3-2) with TRBJ2-7; perhaps TRBD1 as D (6 bases). The CDR3 is made up of 15 amino acids. Germline loops: CDR1 LGHDT, CDR2 YNNKEL (reference sequence). V was trimmed by 0 bases and J by 2 bases, leaving 11 bases between them. Here the CDR3 DNA reads TGTGCCAGCAGCCAAGATCCGGCAGGGGCCTACGAGCAGTACTTC. It encodes CASSQDPAGAYEQYF.

The CDR3 loop reads CASSFSNTIYF. The CDR3 bases are TGTGCCAGCAGTTTTTCGAACACCATATATTTT. The chain carries TRBV12-3 or TRBV12-4 and TRBJ1-3; D is uncertain. Trimming pared 3 bases from V and 7 bases from J, leaving 4 bases between. CDR3 length equals 11 residues.

V usage is TRBV19 and J usage is TRBJ2-7; the D is unclear. The CDR3 is 14 residues long. V lost 5 bases to trimming and J lost 0 bases, with 11 bases between them. Germline CDR1 is LNHDA and CDR2 is SQIVND (reference sequence). For the CDR3, the DNA is TGTGCCAGTAGTCCTGGGGTTAGCTCCTACGAGCAGTACTTC. Its protein is CASSPGVSSYEQYF.

The V call is TRBV9, the J call TRBJ2-1, with D unclear. The CDR3 is 11 residues long. V lost 4 bases and J 11 bases, leaving 10 bases between the germline ends. Germline CDR1 and CDR2: SGDLS and YYNGEE. This CDR3 is CASSKGSKQFF. CDR3 bases: TGTGCCAGCAGCAAGGGCTCTAAGCAGTTCTTC.

The chain joins TRBV7-9 to TRBJ1-2; no firm D call. Trimming pared 1 base from V and 3 bases from J, leaving 15 bases between. CDR1 is SEHNR and CDR2 is FQNEAQ in the germline V gene (reference sequence). This CDR3 comprises 16 residues. CDR3 coding DNA: TGTGCCAGCAGCTTAGACGTTGGACTGAGTTACTATGGCTACACCTTC. This translates into CASSLDVGLSYYGYTF.

V and J are TRBV2 and TRBJ1-2; 10 bases line up with TRBD1. The CDR3 spans 14 residues. Trimming cost V 8 bases and J 7 bases; bases outside gene matches: 10. Germline CDR1 SNHLY, CDR2 FYNNEI. The DNA for the CDR3 is TGTGCCAGCGAACCGGGACAGGGGTTTAGTGGCTACACCTTC. The encoded protein is CASEPGQGFSGYTF. The full variable domain, with the rest looked up from reference TRBV2 and TRBJ1-2, is EPEVTQTPSHQVTQMGQEVILRCVPISNHLYFYWYRQILGQKVEFLVSFYNNEISEKSEIFDDQFSVERPDGSNFTLKIRSTKLEDSAMYFCASEPGQGFSGYTFGSGTRLTVV.

The chain links TRBV27 to TRBJ1-1, with TRBD1 as a possible D gene (6 bases). Trimming took off 6 bases at V and 8 bases at J, with 10 bases between the two ends. The germline gives CDR1 MNHEY, CDR2 SMNVEV (reference sequence). The CDR3 length is 11 residues. This CDR3 reads CASRYREEAFF. In DNA form, the CDR3 reads TGTGCCAGCAGGTACAGGGAGGAAGCTTTCTTT.

The chain combines TRBV5-1 with TRBJ1-1; D is ambiguous. Germline values: CDR1 SGHRS, CDR2 YFSETQ. V lost 6 bases, J lost 4 bases, and 13 bases lay in between. CDR3 length: 13 amino acids. Written as DNA, the CDR3 is TGCGCCAGCAACGAATGGAGCGGCACTGAAGCTTTCTTT. Translated: CASNEWSGTEAFF.

The V call is TRBV4-1, the J call TRBJ2-7; no clear D gene. The CDR3 is 15 amino acids. V was shortened by 1 base and J by 4 bases, with 14 bases between the two germline ends. In germline, CDR1 is MGHRA, CDR2 YSYEKL. The CDR3 sequence is CASSQVRAPGYEQYF. The CDR3 DNA is TGCGCCAGCAGCCAAGTACGGGCTCCCGGTTACGAGCAGTACTTC.

The genes are TRBV2 and TRBJ2-7; D perhaps matches TRBD1 (6 bases). The CDR3 spans 15 residues. Germline V lookup: CDR1 SNHLY, CDR2 FYNNEI. V lost 6 bases and J 3 bases, leaving 18 bases between the germline ends. The CDR3 sequence: CASRDTGSGVYEQYF. CDR3 sequence (DNA): TGTGCCAGCAGGGACACAGGGAGTGGGGTCTACGAGCAGTACTTC. The complete variable domain, with remaining parts taken from reference TRBV2 and TRBJ2-7, reads EPEVTQTPSHQVTQMGQEVILRCVPISNHLYFYWYRQILGQKVEFLVSFYNNEISEKSEIFDDQFSVERPDGSNFTLKIRSTKLEDSAMYFCASRDTGSGVYEQYFGPGTRLTVT.